Reported below is one TCR beta chain. The data were taken from a study of OX40 agonist ivuxolimab in advanced cancers. Autoimmune disease history or systemic immunosuppression meant exclusion. Sequenced by immunoSEQ multiplex PCR; TCRdb stores in-frame clones only, minus some. This sample carries roughly 34,000 clones, approximately 80% of them seen once, and the ten largest clones take about 2.5%. Germline V lookup: CDR1 SGDLS, CDR2 YYNGEE. V lost 0 bases and J lost 4; bases outside the gene matches: 4. This CDR3 has 15 amino acids. The V call is TRBV9, the J call TRBJ1-5, with 7 nucleotides matching TRBD1. This material consisted of CD4+ or CD8+ T cells sorted from blood, taken in a trial of the OX40 agonist ivuxolimab. The receptor was isolated from an adult with an advanced solid tumor such as melanoma, head and neck, liver or kidney cancer. CDR3 residues: CASSVGQGSNQPQHF. The CDR3 DNA is TGTGCCAGCAGCGTAGGACAGGGCAGTAATCAGCCCCAGCATTTT. The complete variable domain, with remaining parts taken from reference TRBV9 and TRBJ1-5, reads DSGVTQTPKHLITATGQRVTLRCSPRSGDLSVYWYQQSLDQGLQFLIQYYNGEERAKGNILERFSAQQFPDLHSELNLSSLELGDSALYFCASSVGQGSNQPQHFGDGTRLSIL.